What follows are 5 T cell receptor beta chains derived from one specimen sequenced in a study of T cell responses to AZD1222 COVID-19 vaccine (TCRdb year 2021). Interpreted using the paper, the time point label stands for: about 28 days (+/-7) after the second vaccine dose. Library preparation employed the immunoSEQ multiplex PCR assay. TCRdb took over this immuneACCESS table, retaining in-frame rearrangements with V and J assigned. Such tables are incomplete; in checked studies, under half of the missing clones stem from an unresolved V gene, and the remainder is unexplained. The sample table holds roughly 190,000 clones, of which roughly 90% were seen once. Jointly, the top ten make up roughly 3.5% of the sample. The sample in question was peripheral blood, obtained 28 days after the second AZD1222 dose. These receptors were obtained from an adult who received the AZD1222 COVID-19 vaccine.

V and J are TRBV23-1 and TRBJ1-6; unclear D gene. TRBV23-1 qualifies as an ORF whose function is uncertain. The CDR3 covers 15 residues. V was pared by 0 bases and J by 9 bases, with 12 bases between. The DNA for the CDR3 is TGCGCCAGCAGTCAATCGGCGCAGGCGGGTTCACCCCTCCACTTT. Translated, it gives CASSQSAQAGSPLHF.

In DNA, the CDR3 is TGTGCCAGTAGTTCCGGACGGGGGAGACAAGAGACCCAGTACTTC. As protein: CASSSGRGRQETQYF. This sequence joins TRBV19 and TRBJ2-5; possible D gene TRBD2, 6 bases. The CDR3 covers 15 residues. Trimming removed 5 bases from V and 2 bases from J, with 15 bases in between. Germline V CDR1 and CDR2: LNHDA, SQIVND (reference sequence).

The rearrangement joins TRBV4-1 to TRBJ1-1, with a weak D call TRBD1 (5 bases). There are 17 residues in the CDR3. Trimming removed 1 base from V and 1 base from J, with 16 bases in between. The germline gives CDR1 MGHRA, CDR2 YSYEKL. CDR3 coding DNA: TGCGCCAGCAGCCAAGGCCCCGGCAGGACACAGAACACTGAAGCTTTCTTT. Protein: CASSQGPGRTQNTEAFF.

CDR3 region: CASSQTGVTEAFF. In DNA form, the CDR3 reads TGTGCCAGCAGCCAGACAGGGGTCACTGAAGCTTTCTTT. J is TRBJ1-1 and V is TRBV9; TRBD1 matches at 8 bases. The germline V gene encodes CDR1 SGDLS and CDR2 YYNGEE. The CDR3 has 13 residues. Unmatched junction bases numbered 3, after V lost 4 bases and J lost 4 bases.

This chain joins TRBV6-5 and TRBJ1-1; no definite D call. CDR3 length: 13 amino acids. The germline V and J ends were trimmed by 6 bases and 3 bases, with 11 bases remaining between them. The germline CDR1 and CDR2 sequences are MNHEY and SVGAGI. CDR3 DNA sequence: TGTGCCAGCAGCCGAGACAAATACACTGAAGCTTTCTTT. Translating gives CASSRDKYTEAFF.